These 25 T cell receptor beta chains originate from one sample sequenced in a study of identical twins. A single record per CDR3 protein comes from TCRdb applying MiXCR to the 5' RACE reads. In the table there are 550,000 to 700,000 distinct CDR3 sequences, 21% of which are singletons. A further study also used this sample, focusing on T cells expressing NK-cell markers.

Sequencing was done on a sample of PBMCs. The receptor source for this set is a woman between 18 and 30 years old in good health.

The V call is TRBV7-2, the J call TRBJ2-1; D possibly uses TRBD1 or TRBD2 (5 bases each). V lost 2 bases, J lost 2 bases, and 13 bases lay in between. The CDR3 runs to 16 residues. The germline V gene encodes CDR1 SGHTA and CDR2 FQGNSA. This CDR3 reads CASSLRGASPYNEQFF. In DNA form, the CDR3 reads TGTGCCAGCAGCTTAAGAGGGGCTAGCCCCTACAATGAGCAGTTCTTC.

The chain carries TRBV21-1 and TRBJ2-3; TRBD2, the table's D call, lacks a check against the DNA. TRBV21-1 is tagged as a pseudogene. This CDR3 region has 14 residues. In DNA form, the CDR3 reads TGTGCCAGCAGGTGGCGGGCAGGCACAGATACGCAGTATTTT. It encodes CASRWRAGTDTQYF.

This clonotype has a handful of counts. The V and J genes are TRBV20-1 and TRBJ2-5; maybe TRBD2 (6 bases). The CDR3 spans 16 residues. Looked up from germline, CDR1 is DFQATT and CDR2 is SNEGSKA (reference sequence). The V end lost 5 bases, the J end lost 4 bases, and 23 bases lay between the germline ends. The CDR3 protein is CSAPTKTSRVGETQYF. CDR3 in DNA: TGCAGTGCTCCTACGAAAACTAGCAGGGTTGGAGAGACCCAGTACTTC.

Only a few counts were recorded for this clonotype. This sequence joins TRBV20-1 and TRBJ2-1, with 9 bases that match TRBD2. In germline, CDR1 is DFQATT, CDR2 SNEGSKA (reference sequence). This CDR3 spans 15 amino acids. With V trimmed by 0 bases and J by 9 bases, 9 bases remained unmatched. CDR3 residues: CSARDHSGSITEQFF. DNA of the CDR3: TGCAGTGCTAGAGATCATAGCGGGAGCATTACTGAGCAGTTCTTC.

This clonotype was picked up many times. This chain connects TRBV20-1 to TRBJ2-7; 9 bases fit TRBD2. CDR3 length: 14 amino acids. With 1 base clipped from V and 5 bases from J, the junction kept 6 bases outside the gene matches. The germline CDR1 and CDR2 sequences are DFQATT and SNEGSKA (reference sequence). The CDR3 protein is CSARVLAGYHEQYF. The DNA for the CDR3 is TGCAGTGCTAGAGTCCTAGCGGGATACCACGAGCAGTACTTC.

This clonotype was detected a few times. In DNA form, the CDR3 reads TGTGCCAGCAGTCCCTTCGGTGAGGAGGACACTGAAGCTTTCTTT. Protein: CASSPFGEEDTEAFF. The chain has TRBV5-5 and TRBJ1-1; D is undetermined. The CDR3 length is 15 residues. V lost 5 bases to trimming and J lost 3 bases, with 17 bases between them. Looked up from germline, CDR1 is SGHKS and CDR2 is YYEKEE (reference sequence).

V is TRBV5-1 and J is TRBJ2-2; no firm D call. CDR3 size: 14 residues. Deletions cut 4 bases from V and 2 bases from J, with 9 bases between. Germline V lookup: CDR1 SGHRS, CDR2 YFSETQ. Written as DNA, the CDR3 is TGCGCCAGCAGCCACAACCTAAACACCGGGGAGCTGTTTTTT. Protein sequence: CASSHNLNTGELFF.

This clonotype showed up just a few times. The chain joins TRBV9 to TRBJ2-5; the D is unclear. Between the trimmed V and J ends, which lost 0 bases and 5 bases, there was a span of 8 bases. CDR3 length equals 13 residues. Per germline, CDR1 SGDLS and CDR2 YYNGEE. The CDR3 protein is CASSVGGGETQYF. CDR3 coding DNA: TGTGCCAGCAGCGTAGGTGGTGGGGAGACCCAGTACTTC. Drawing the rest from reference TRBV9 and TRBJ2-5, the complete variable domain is DSGVTQTPKHLITATGQRVTLRCSPRSGDLSVYWYQQSLDQGLQFLIQYYNGEERAKGNILERFSAQQFPDLHSELNLSSLELGDSALYFCASSVGGGETQYFGPGTRLLVL.

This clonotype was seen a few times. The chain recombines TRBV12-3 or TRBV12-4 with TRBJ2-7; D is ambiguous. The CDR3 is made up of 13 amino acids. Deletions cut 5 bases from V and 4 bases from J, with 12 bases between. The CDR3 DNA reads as TGTGCCAGCAGTCCTCAGGAGTTTTACGAGCAGTACTTC. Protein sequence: CASSPQEFYEQYF.

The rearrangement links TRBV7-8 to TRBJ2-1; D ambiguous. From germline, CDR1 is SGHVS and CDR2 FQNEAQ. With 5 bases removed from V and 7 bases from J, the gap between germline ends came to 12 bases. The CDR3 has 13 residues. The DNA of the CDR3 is TGTGCCAGCAGCCTCGCCCACCTAAATGAGCAGTTCTTC. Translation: CASSLAHLNEQFF.

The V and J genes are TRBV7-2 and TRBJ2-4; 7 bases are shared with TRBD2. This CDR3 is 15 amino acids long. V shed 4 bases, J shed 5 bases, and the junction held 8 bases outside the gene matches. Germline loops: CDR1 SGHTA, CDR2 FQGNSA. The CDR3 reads CASSSMGGDQNIQYF. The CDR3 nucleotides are TGTGCCAGCAGCTCTATGGGAGGGGACCAAAACATTCAGTACTTC.

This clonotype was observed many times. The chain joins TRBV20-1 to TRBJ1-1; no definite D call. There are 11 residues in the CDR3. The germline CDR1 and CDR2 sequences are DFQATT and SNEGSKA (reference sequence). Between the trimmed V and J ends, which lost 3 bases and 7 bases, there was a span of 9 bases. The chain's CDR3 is CSARNSFEAFF. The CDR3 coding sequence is TGCAGTGCTAGGAACAGTTTTGAAGCTTTCTTT.

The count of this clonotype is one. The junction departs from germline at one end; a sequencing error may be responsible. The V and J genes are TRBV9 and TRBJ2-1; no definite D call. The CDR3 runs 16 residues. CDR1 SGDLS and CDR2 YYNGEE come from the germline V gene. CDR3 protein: CASSVGAQRSYNEQLF. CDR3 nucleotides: TGTGCCAGCAGCGTAGGGGCCCAGCGCTCCTACAATGAGCAGCTCTTC.

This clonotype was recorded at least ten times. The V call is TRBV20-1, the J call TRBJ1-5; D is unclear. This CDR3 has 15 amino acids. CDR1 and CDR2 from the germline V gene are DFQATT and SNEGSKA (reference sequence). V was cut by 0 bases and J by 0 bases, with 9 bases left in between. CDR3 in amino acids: CSARDGTYSNQPQHF. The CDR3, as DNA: TGCAGTGCTAGAGACGGCACATATAGCAATCAGCCCCAGCATTTT.

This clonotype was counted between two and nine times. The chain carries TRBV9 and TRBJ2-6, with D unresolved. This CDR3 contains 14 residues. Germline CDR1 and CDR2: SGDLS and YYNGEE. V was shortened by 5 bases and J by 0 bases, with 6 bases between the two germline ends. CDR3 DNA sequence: TGTGCCAGCAGACAGCGCTCTGGGGCCAACGTCCTGACTTTC. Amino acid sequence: CASRQRSGANVLTF.

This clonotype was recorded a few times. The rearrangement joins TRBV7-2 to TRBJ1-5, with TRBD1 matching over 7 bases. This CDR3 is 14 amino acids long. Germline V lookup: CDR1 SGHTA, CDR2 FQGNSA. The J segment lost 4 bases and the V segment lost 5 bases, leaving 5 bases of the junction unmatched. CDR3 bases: TGTGCCAGCAGCCTTGACAGGGTAAATCAGCCCCAGCATTTT. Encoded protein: CASSLDRVNQPQHF.

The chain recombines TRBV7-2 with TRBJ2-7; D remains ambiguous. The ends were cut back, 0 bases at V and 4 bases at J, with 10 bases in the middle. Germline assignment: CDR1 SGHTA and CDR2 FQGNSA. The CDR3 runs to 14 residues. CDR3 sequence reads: CASSLASAQYEQYF. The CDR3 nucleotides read TGTGCCAGCAGCTTAGCGTCGGCACAATACGAGCAGTACTTC.

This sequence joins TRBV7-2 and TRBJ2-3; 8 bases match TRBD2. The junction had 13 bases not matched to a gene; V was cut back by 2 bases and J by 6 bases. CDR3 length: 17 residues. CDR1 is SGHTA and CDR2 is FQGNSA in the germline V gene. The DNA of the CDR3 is TGTGCCAGCAGCTTACTGGCTAGCGGGCAGACGTGGGATACGCAGTATTTT. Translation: CASSLLASGQTWDTQYF.

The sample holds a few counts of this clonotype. In DNA, the CDR3 is TGTGCCAGCAGCCCACACACGGAGACCCAGTACTTC. It specifies CASSPHTETQYF. V gene TRBV7-2 combines with J gene TRBJ2-5; D gene ambiguous. Germline lookup yields CDR1 SGHTA and CDR2 FQGNSA. The germline V and J ends were trimmed by 5 bases and 5 bases, with 9 bases remaining between them. The CDR3 covers 12 residues.

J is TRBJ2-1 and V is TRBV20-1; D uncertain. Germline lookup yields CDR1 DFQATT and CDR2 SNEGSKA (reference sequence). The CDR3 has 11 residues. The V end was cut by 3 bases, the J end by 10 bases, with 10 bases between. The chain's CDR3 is CSASDRAEQFF. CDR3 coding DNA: TGCAGTGCTAGTGACCGGGCCGAGCAGTTCTTC.

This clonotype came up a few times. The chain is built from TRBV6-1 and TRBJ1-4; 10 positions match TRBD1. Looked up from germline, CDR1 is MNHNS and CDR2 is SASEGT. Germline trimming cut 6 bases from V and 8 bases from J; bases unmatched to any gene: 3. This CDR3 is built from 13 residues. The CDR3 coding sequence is TGTGCCAGCAGACGGACAGGGGGGGAAAAACTGTTTTTT. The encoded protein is CASRRTGGEKLFF.

As DNA, the CDR3 is TGTGCCAGCAGTTACTCTGACAGGGGGCAAGAGACCCAGTACTTC. This gives the protein CASSYSDRGQETQYF. This chain connects TRBV6-5 to TRBJ2-5, with TRBD1 identical over 9 bases. J was trimmed by 2 bases and V by 0 bases; bases with no gene match: 1. The CDR3 length is 15 residues. Germline values: CDR1 MNHEY, CDR2 SVGAGI.

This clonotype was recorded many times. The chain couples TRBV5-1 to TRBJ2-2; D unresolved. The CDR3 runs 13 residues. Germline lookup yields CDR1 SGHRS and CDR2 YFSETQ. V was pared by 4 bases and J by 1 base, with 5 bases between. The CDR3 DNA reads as TGCGCCAGCAGCGCGGAGAACACCGGGGAGCTGTTTTTT. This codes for CASSAENTGELFF.

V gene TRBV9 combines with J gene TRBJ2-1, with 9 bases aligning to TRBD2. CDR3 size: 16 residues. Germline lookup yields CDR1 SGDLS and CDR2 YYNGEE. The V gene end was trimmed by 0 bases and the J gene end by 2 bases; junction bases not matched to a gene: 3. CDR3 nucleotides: TGTGCCAGCAGCGTAGAGCGGGGGGTTCCCTACAATGAGCAGTTCTTC. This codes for CASSVERGVPYNEQFF.

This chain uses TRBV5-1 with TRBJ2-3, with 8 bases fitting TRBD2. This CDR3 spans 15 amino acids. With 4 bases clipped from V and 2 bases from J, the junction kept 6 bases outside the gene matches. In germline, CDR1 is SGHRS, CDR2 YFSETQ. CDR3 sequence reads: CASSPGLGNTDTQYF. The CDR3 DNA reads TGCGCCAGCAGCCCGGGACTAGGAAACACAGATACGCAGTATTTT.